This TCR beta chain was sequenced in a study of tumor-infiltrating lymphocytes in glioblastoma multiforme (TCRdb year 2017). Regarding the study in general: To test whether intratumoral genomic heterogeneity fosters TIL diversity, the study jointly examined somatic mutations, TIL diversity and immune response activity. Results the study describes overall, beyond this receptor: Generalizability is limited because the TCR and somatic mutation analysis included only one glioblastoma patient. The authors noted that sorting T cells into functional subsets, which was not done in this study, would be a future improvement. Because T cells carry unequal numbers of TCR transcripts, RNA-based TCR sequencing may distort clone frequencies.

The AllPrep DNA/RNA mini kit was used to purify genomic DNA and total RNA at the same time from each of the nine to ten tumor samples. Every RNA sample had an RNA integrity number above 6.5 and an OD 260/280 ratio above 1.9. V was cut back by 5 bases and J by 3 bases, leaving a gap of 17 bases between them. The cysteine opens and the phenylalanine closes a CDR3 of 15 amino acids. The read is trimmed to its CDR3 DNA, 45 bases read in frame from base 1. The germline V gene specifies SGHAT as CDR1 and FQNNGV as CDR2. With respect to this clonotype: Its antigen is still unknown. No base qualities exist here, and no much larger clone lies one base off it.

Using a modified ARM-PCR protocol with multiple V-beta primers and a C-beta primer, the team built TCRB libraries from RNA through three nested multiplex PCR rounds. TCRB-specific cDNA was synthesized from 0.45 to 0.65 ug total RNA with ProtoScript II Reverse Transcriptase and a C-beta primer. The description of the TCRB libraries did not mention any unique molecular identifiers. In the third PCR, barcodes and adapters were added over about 23 cycles with Deep VentR (exo-) polymerase, after which 250-500 bp bands were gel purified. TCRB libraries were sequenced on an Illumina HiSeq 2500 with 250 bp paired-end reads. The authors' pipeline ran thus. Reads were cleaned with Trimmomatic, merged with FLASH, assigned V, D and J segments with MiGEC, and analyzed with VDJtools. The Shannon-Wiener diversity index, calculated using VDJtools, was used to quantify repertoire diversity. Starting from the raw public reads, TCRdb applied fastp trimming at Q25, assembled clones with MiXCR and retained in-frame beta chains. Under each unique CDR3 protein, matching rows form one entry showing the most common genes and DNA. The V and J calls, along with clone size, are taken from TCRdb and not from the paper's own processing. For this sample there are 12,000 or so distinct CDR3 sequences; over 60% appear just once. Clones ranked in the top ten supply 25% to 35% of the sample.

The TCR was taken from a male donor with glioblastoma. Sequenced material: brain tumor tissue. This receptor chain uses TRBV11-2 and TRBJ2-7; matching of 5 bases hints at TRBD1 as the D gene. The CDR3 reads as follows: CASSRDSQNFYEQYF. The DNA is as follows: TGTGCCAGCAGCCGTGACAGTCAAAACTTCTACGAGCAGTACTTC.